A single sample gave rise to the 32 T cell receptor beta chains below, sequenced in a study of T cell responses to AZD1222 COVID-19 vaccine. Here immunoSEQ multiplex PCR was the method, and the copy in TCRdb shows in-frame clones only, minus some. The repertoire holds more than 95,000 clones, with 93% as singletons. This material consisted of peripheral blood, taken on day 0 of AZD1222 vaccination. Receptors were obtained from an adult in good health.

The chain carries TRBV7-8 and TRBJ1-2; perhaps TRBD1 as D (5 bases). The germline gives CDR1 SGHVS, CDR2 FQNEAQ. The CDR3 spans 15 residues. The ends were cut back, 1 base at V and 1 base at J, with 10 bases in the middle. The CDR3 region has the DNA TGTGCCAGCAGCTTAGGACCGGGACTTAACTATGGCTACACCTTC. This codes for CASSLGPGLNYGYTF.

The rearrangement links TRBV11-2 to TRBJ2-3; perhaps TRBD1 as D (5 bases). Germline CDR1 and CDR2: SGHAT and FQNNGV. V was cut by 0 bases and J by 14 bases, with 15 bases left in between. This CDR3 has 13 residues. Here the CDR3 DNA reads TGTGCCAGCAGCTTAGAGCGCCAGGGCACCTTGTATTTT. Protein: CASSLERQGTLYF.

The chain combines TRBV4-2 with TRBJ2-1; the D gene is possibly TRBD2 (6 bases). From germline, CDR1 is LGHNA and CDR2 YNFKEQ. There are 14 residues in the CDR3. V dropped 4 bases and J dropped 2 bases, with 9 bases sitting between them. CDR3 residues: CASSPGEAYNEQFF. The DNA for the CDR3 is TGTGCCAGCAGCCCCGGGGAGGCCTACAATGAGCAGTTCTTC.

The chain employs TRBV11-3 and TRBJ1-1; 8 bases are a match to TRBD1. This CDR3 is built from 14 residues. Trimming at V came to 5 bases and at J to 1 base, leaving 3 bases not matched to a gene. CDR1 and CDR2 from the germline V gene are SGHNT and YENEEA. DNA for the CDR3: TGTGCCAGCAGCCCCGGGACAGGGAACACTGAAGCTTTCTTT. Protein sequence: CASSPGTGNTEAFF.

This clone was observed a few times. This chain joins TRBV12-5 and TRBJ2-7, with a possible D match to TRBD1 (6 bases). Germline V gene lookup returns CDR1 LGHNT and CDR2 FRNRAP. The CDR3 spans 18 residues. Trimming stripped 0 bases from V and 3 bases from J, with 21 bases between. This CDR3 is CASGLVITGSKPYYEQYF. The CDR3 coding sequence is TGTGCTAGTGGTTTGGTAATTACAGGGTCCAAACCCTACTACGAGCAGTACTTC.

The chain combines TRBV29-1 with TRBJ2-5; D is undetermined. This CDR3 comprises 11 residues. V shed 6 bases and J shed 4 bases, with 9 bases lying between them. The germline V gene encodes CDR1 SQVTM and CDR2 ANQGSEA. The CDR3: CSVSGRETQYF. The CDR3 DNA follows: TGCAGCGTCTCTGGTAGAGAGACCCAGTACTTC.

The rearrangement links TRBV4-1 to TRBJ2-2; D unresolved. CDR1 and CDR2 (germline): MGHRA, YSYEKL. This CDR3 is built from 15 residues. V lost 3 bases, J lost 0 bases, and 8 bases lay in between. The CDR3 here is CASSHPGSNTGELFF. In DNA, the CDR3 is TGCGCCAGCAGCCACCCGGGTTCGAACACCGGGGAGCTGTTTTTT.

The count of this clone is one. The chain has TRBV20-1 and TRBJ1-3, with D possibly being TRBD1 (6 bases). Germline V gives CDR1 DFQATT, CDR2 SNEGSKA (reference sequence). V was trimmed by 6 bases and J by 6 bases, leaving 9 bases between them. CDR3 length equals 11 residues. The CDR3, as DNA: TGCAGTGCCAGGACAGTAAACACCATATATTTT. It specifies CSARTVNTIYF.

The chain joins TRBV10-3 to TRBJ2-7, with 7 bases fitting TRBD1. Germline V gene sequence: CDR1 ENHRY, CDR2 SYGVKD. CDR3 length: 17 amino acids. Unmatched junction bases numbered 10, after V lost 2 bases and J lost 0 bases. The CDR3 region has the DNA TGTGCCATCAGTGAGCCTATAGGGCAGGGGGTCTCCTACGAGCAGTACTTC. It specifies CAISEPIGQGVSYEQYF.

The chain uses TRBV11-2 and TRBJ2-3; 8 nucleotides align to TRBD1. Looked up from germline, CDR1 is SGHAT and CDR2 is FQNNGV. V trimming: 3 bases; J trimming: 1 base; junction bases outside the gene matches: 6. The CDR3 consists of 16 residues. CDR3: CASSFALGQGTDTQYF. Written as DNA, the CDR3 is TGTGCCAGCAGCTTCGCCTTGGGACAGGGCACAGATACGCAGTATTTT.

The chain recombines TRBV10-3 with TRBJ2-7, with 10 bases matching TRBD2. The ends lost 10 bases at V and 5 bases at J; junction bases unmatched: 8. CDR3 length equals 13 residues. CDR1 and CDR2 from the germline V gene are ENHRY and SYGVKD. CDR3 coding DNA: TGTGCCACCCAGGAGGGACTAGCGAACGAGCAGTACTTC. Translated: CATQEGLANEQYF.

V usage is TRBV5-1 and J usage is TRBJ2-7; D gene ambiguous. V was pared by 0 bases and J by 2 bases, with 9 bases between. There are 14 residues in the CDR3. Germline-derived CDR1 and CDR2 are SGHRS and YFSETQ. The CDR3 loop reads CASSLAQVPYEQYF. CDR3 bases: TGCGCCAGCAGCTTGGCTCAGGTTCCCTACGAGCAGTACTTC.

This chain uses TRBV30 with TRBJ2-1; 10 nucleotides align to TRBD2. Germline V gene data show CDR1 as GTSNPN and CDR2 as SVGIG (reference sequence). This CDR3 spans 13 amino acids. The junction had 8 bases not matched to a gene; V was cut back by 8 bases and J by 7 bases. CDR3 residues: CARSSGSWNEQFF. The CDR3 DNA is TGTGCCCGATCTAGCGGGAGTTGGAATGAGCAGTTCTTC.

The V and J genes are TRBV14 and TRBJ2-7, with 12 bases fitting TRBD2. V lost 0 bases to trimming and J lost 8 bases; unmatched junction nucleotides: 8. Germline lookup yields CDR1 SGHDN and CDR2 FVKESK. There are 16 residues in the CDR3. The CDR3 sequence: CASSQEGTSGRRQQYF. The CDR3 DNA reads TGTGCCAGCAGCCAAGAAGGTACTAGCGGGAGGAGGCAGCAGTACTTC.

The CDR3 sequence is CSARTDTTSPQHF. The CDR3 DNA sequence: TGCAGCGCAAGGACAGATACGACCTCGCCCCAGCATTTT. The rearrangement uses TRBV29-1 and TRBJ1-5; D perhaps matches TRBD1 (6 bases). Germline CDR1 reads SQVTM; CDR2 reads ANQGSEA. V lost 7 bases, J lost 9 bases, and 19 bases lay in between. The CDR3 sequence is 13 residues long.

This clone was detected a few times. CDR3 nucleotide sequence: TGCGCCAGCAGCTTGGCCTCGGGGGAGCTGTTTTTT. Translating gives CASSLASGELFF. This chain uses TRBV5-1 with TRBJ2-2, with D unresolved. Trimming left V 0 bases short and J 8 bases short, with 5 bases between. There are 12 residues in the CDR3. Germline values: CDR1 SGHRS, CDR2 YFSETQ.

CDR3 in amino acids: CASSLAGGNTEAFF. The DNA for the CDR3 is TGTGCCAGCAGCTTGGCCGGGGGGAACACTGAAGCTTTCTTT. The chain links TRBV5-4 to TRBJ1-1, with TRBD1 as a possible D gene (5 bases). Trimming stripped 0 bases from V and 1 base from J, with 7 bases between. This CDR3 is 14 amino acids long. Germline CDR1 SGHNT, CDR2 YYREEE (reference sequence).

The chain combines TRBV13 with TRBJ1-5; unclear D gene. V lost 3 bases and J lost 6, with 3 bases in between. The CDR3 is 11 residues long. The V gene's germline CDR1 is PRHDT and CDR2 FYEKMQ (reference sequence). The CDR3 DNA reads TGTGCCAGCAGCTTCGCTCAGCCCCAGCATTTT. Its translation: CASSFAQPQHF.

The gene calls are TRBV14 and TRBJ2-7, with D tentatively TRBD1 or TRBD2 (5 bases each). V was trimmed by 4 bases and J by 0 bases, leaving 16 bases between them. Germline CDR1 is SGHDN and CDR2 is FVKESK. The CDR3 length is 16 residues. The CDR3 protein is CASSPSRGISSYEQYF. CDR3 in DNA: TGTGCCAGCAGCCCTTCGAGGGGTATCAGCTCCTACGAGCAGTACTTC. Based on the CDR3 plus reference TRBV14 and TRBJ2-7, the full variable domain is EAGVTQFPSHSVIEKGQTVTLRCDPISGHDNLYWYRRVMGKEIKFLLHFVKESKQDESGMPNNRFLAERTGGTYSTLKVQPAELEDSGVYFCASSPSRGISSYEQYFGPGTRLTVT.

CDR3 bases: TGCGCCAGCAGCCCCCGGCCTAGCGGTGATTTGGCAGGAACCCAGTACTTC. Translating it yields CASSPRPSGDLAGTQYF. The chain is built from TRBV4-3 and TRBJ2-5; 7 nucleotides align to TRBD2. This CDR3 contains 17 residues. Germline V gene data show CDR1 as LGHNA and CDR2 as YSLEER. V lost 4 bases to trimming and J lost 8 bases; unmatched junction nucleotides: 19.

The chain joins TRBV6-2 or TRBV6-3 to TRBJ2-2, with no clear D. Germline assignment: CDR1 MNHEY and CDR2 SVGEGT. This CDR3 contains 12 residues. Trimming shortened V by 0 bases and J by 8 bases, and 4 bases separated the two germline ends. CDR3 nucleotide sequence: TGTGCCAGCAGTTACTCGAATGGGGAGCTGTTTTTT. Translation: CASSYSNGELFF.

This chain connects TRBV6-5 to TRBJ1-2, with 8 bases that match TRBD1. This CDR3 comprises 15 residues. The germline V gene has CDR1 MNHEY and CDR2 SVGAGI. V gave up 5 bases and J gave up 2 bases; unmatched junction bases: 7. In DNA, the CDR3 is TGTGCCAGCAGTACTACAGGGGGGGGAAACTATGGCTACACCTTC. This sequence encodes CASSTTGGGNYGYTF.

The chain couples TRBV7-3 to TRBJ1-1; D is perhaps TRBD1 (5 bases). Trimming took off 1 base at V and 4 bases at J, with 13 bases between the two ends. The CDR3 is made up of 15 amino acids. From germline, CDR1 is SGHTA and CDR2 FQGTGA. Here the CDR3 reads CASSLSGDGVTEAFF. As DNA, the CDR3 is TGTGCCAGCAGCTTAAGCGGGGACGGGGTCACTGAAGCTTTCTTT.

This chain links TRBV30 with TRBJ1-2; 7 positions agree with TRBD1. J was trimmed by 0 bases and V by 2 bases; bases with no gene match: 6. Germline-derived CDR1 and CDR2 are GTSNPN and SVGIG (reference sequence). The CDR3 is 15 amino acids. This CDR3 is CAWSPRQGTNYGYTF. CDR3 coding DNA: TGTGCCTGGAGTCCCCGACAGGGAACTAACTATGGCTACACCTTC.

The V gene is TRBV7-2, the J gene TRBJ2-1; D possibly corresponds to TRBD2 (5 bases). V was shortened by 5 bases and J by 8 bases, with 19 bases between the two germline ends. This CDR3 is 15 amino acids long. The germline gives CDR1 SGHTA, CDR2 FQGNSA. This CDR3 is CASSPFGGLQDEQFF. CDR3 DNA sequence: TGTGCCAGCAGCCCCTTTGGCGGACTCCAGGATGAGCAGTTCTTC.

With respect to this clone: Other DNA sequences in the sample encode the same CDR3. The chain joins TRBV5-1 to TRBJ2-2, with 7 bases lining up with TRBD1. The V gene end was trimmed by 5 bases and the J gene end by 0 bases; junction bases not matched to a gene: 4. The CDR3 length is 15 residues. CDR1 and CDR2 from the germline V gene are SGHRS and YFSETQ. In DNA form, the CDR3 reads TGCGCCAGCAGTAGTCAGGGGGCGAACACCGGGGAGCTGTTTTTT. As protein: CASSSQGANTGELFF. Together with reference TRBV5-1 and TRBJ2-2, the CDR3 gives the full variable domain: KAGVTQTPRYLIKTRGQQVTLSCSPISGHRSVSWYQQTPGQGLQFLFEYFSETQRNKGNFPGRFSGRQFSNSRSEMNVSTLELGDSALYLCASSSQGANTGELFFGEGSRLTVL.

The chain carries TRBV5-6 and TRBJ2-7; the D gene is possibly TRBD2 (6 bases). The V gene's germline CDR1 is SGHDT and CDR2 YYEEEE. V lost 0 bases to trimming and J lost 3 bases, with 16 bases between them. This CDR3 contains 16 residues. The CDR3 DNA reads TGTGCCAGCAGCTTGGCCAGGGACTGGGGGTACTACGAGCAGTACTTC. Its protein product is CASSLARDWGYYEQYF.

The genes are TRBV7-9 and TRBJ1-6; D is unclear. The CDR3 extends over 14 amino acids. V lost 1 base, J lost 7 bases, and 8 bases lay in between. Germline CDR1 reads SEHNR; CDR2 reads FQNEAQ (reference sequence). This CDR3 is CASSLVHPNSPLHF. For the CDR3, the DNA is TGTGCCAGCAGCTTAGTGCATCCCAATTCACCCCTCCACTTT.

In nucleotides, the CDR3 is TGTGCCACCAGCAGAGATCTGCCTAGCGTGTACGAGCAGTACTTC. Protein sequence: CATSRDLPSVYEQYF. V usage is TRBV15 and J usage is TRBJ2-7; the D gene is possibly TRBD2 (6 bases). Germline V lookup: CDR1 LNHNV, CDR2 YYDKDF (reference sequence). Trimming stripped 0 bases from V and 4 bases from J, with 13 bases between. The CDR3 runs to 15 residues.

The V call is TRBV10-3, the J call TRBJ1-5; D is ambiguous. Trimming cost V 2 bases and J 0 bases, with 11 bases left between them. This CDR3 is 16 amino acids long. Looked up from germline, CDR1 is ENHRY and CDR2 is SYGVKD. The CDR3 nucleotides are TGTGCCATCAGTGAGGCGGGGTCTTATAGCAATCAGCCCCAGCATTTT. This translates into CAISEAGSYSNQPQHF.

The rearrangement links TRBV28 to TRBJ2-7, with 7 bases identical to TRBD2. Germline CDR1 is MDHEN and CDR2 is SYDVKM. This CDR3 spans 14 amino acids. J was trimmed by 3 bases and V by 3 bases; bases with no gene match: 5. The CDR3 here is CASSLGRADYEQYF. The CDR3, as DNA: TGTGCCAGCAGTTTGGGGAGGGCTGACTACGAGCAGTACTTC.

This clone was picked up one time. The rearrangement links TRBV5-6 to TRBJ2-1; perhaps D is TRBD1 or TRBD2 (5 bases each). Germline V gives CDR1 SGHDT, CDR2 YYEEEE. There are 17 residues in the CDR3. V dropped 4 bases and J dropped 0 bases, with 17 bases sitting between them. CDR3: CASSLGTNPSSYNEQFF. The CDR3 DNA is TGTGCCAGCAGCCTGGGGACCAACCCGAGCTCCTACAATGAGCAGTTCTTC.